This passage covers 23 T cell receptor beta chains from one sample sequenced in a study of shared clonotypes between healthy human individuals (TCRdb year 2020). The receptor library was made with the immunoSEQ multiplex PCR assay. What TCRdb holds here is the immuneACCESS table cut down to in-frame rearrangements. Part of the clones is not present; checked against another copy, under half of the missing clones reflect an unresolved V gene, and the others are unexplained. This sample holds about 2.4 million clones; approximately 94% were observed only once. Together, the top ten hold approximately 0.35% of the sample. The specimen sequenced was naive CD4+ T cells from PBMCs. The sample's cell subset or site label, decoded: CD45RA+ positively selected. The source is a man aged 18-30 years in good health. Some clones in this sample may be carry-over from other donors' samples.

The V call is TRBV28, the J call TRBJ2-2; 7 bases align to TRBD1. CDR1 MDHEN and CDR2 SYDVKM come from the germline V gene. V dropped 5 bases and J dropped 8; count of bases not matched to a gene: 2. The CDR3 runs 12 residues. The CDR3 here is CASSVQGGELFF. For the CDR3, the DNA is TGTGCCAGCAGTGTACAGGGGGGGGAGCTGTTTTTT.

The chain employs TRBV7-1 and TRBJ2-7; D is perhaps TRBD1 (5 bases). TRBV7-1 carries the ORF label, with uncertain function. The CDR3 runs 12 residues. V was pared by 5 bases and J by 7 bases, with 12 bases between. CDR3 in DNA: TGTGCCAGCAGCCCGACAGCCGGTGAGCAGTACTTC. This encodes CASSPTAGEQYF.

DNA of the CDR3: TGTGCCAGCAGTACATCAGGGGCGCAAGGAAACACCATATATTTT. This sequence encodes CASSTSGAQGNTIYF. The chain uses TRBV28 and TRBJ1-3, with D perhaps matching TRBD1 (6 bases). The CDR3 covers 15 residues. V lost 5 bases, J lost 4 bases, and 15 bases lay in between. Germline CDR1 reads MDHEN; CDR2 reads SYDVKM. The full variable domain, in which reference TRBV28 and TRBJ1-3 provide the parts outside the CDR3, is DVKVTQSSRYLVKRTGEKVFLECVQDMDHENMFWYRQDPGLGLRLIYFSYDVKMKEKGDIPEGYSVSREKKERFSLILESASTNQTSMYLCASSTSGAQGNTIYFGEGSWLTVV.

The rearrangement links TRBV30 to TRBJ1-2; D is uncertain. V lost 4 bases, J lost 7 bases, and 10 bases lay in between. Per germline, CDR1 GTSNPN and CDR2 SVGIG (reference sequence). The CDR3 covers 11 residues. For the CDR3, the DNA is TGTGCCTGGAATCCGAGTGGTGGCTACACCTTC. Its protein is CAWNPSGGYTF. Supplemented by reference TRBV30 and TRBJ1-2, the full variable domain reads SQTIHQWPATLVQPVGSPLSLECTVEGTSNPNLYWYRQAAGRGLQLLFYSVGIGQISSEVPQNLSASRPQDRQFILSSKKLLLSDSGFYLCAWNPSGGYTFGSGTRLTVV.

The V gene is TRBV4-2, the J gene TRBJ1-5; D perhaps matches TRBD1 (6 bases). V dropped 1 base and J dropped 5 bases, with 12 bases sitting between them. The CDR3 runs to 15 residues. Germline values: CDR1 LGHNA, CDR2 YNFKEQ. The CDR3 DNA sequence: TGTGCCAGCAGCCAAGTCCGGACAGAGTATCAGCCCCAGCATTTT. Translated, it gives CASSQVRTEYQPQHF.

J is TRBJ2-2 and V is TRBV19, with D possibly matching TRBD1 (6 bases). The CDR3 sequence is 14 residues long. Trimming took 10 bases from V and 4 from J, leaving 16 bases between them. Looked up from germline, CDR1 is LNHDA and CDR2 is SQIVND (reference sequence). CDR3 protein: CATNGQLSTGELFF. CDR3 in DNA: TGTGCCACAAACGGACAGTTATCCACCGGGGAGCTGTTTTTT.

The chain links TRBV4-2 to TRBJ2-5; a weak D match, TRBD2 (6 bases). From germline, CDR1 is LGHNA and CDR2 YNFKEQ. CDR3 length equals 14 residues. Trimming removed 4 bases at V and 11 bases at J, with 20 bases between. CDR3 amino acids: CASSPRRAGGEQYF. The CDR3 DNA reads as TGTGCCAGCAGCCCCCGGAGGGCGGGCGGGGAGCAGTACTTC.

The chain couples TRBV4-1 to TRBJ2-5; unclear D gene. The CDR3 is 17 amino acids. The ends were cut back, 0 bases at V and 5 bases at J, with 19 bases in the middle. Germline lookup yields CDR1 MGHRA and CDR2 YSYEKL. In DNA form, the CDR3 reads TGCGCCAGCAGCCAAGACTATCCGGCGCACCCCGGGGAGACCCAGTACTTC. This translates into CASSQDYPAHPGETQYF.

J is TRBJ2-1 and V is TRBV9; 11 bases agree with TRBD2. V trimming: 4 bases; J trimming: 2 bases; junction bases outside the gene matches: 11. Germline CDR1 and CDR2: SGDLS and YYNGEE. This CDR3 contains 18 residues. In nucleotides, the CDR3 is TGTGCCAGCAGCCCGGGGACTAGCGGTGAGCCCACCTACAATGAGCAGTTCTTC. Its translation: CASSPGTSGEPTYNEQFF.

CDR3 sequence (DNA): TGTGCCAGCTCCCGTCAATCCAACGAGCAGTACTTC. It codes for CASSRQSNEQYF. This chain connects TRBV18 to TRBJ2-7; no definite D call. The CDR3 length is 12 residues. V dropped 6 bases and J dropped 5 bases, with 11 bases sitting between them. Germline V gene lookup returns CDR1 KGHSH and CDR2 LQKENI.

V is TRBV21-1 and J is TRBJ1-2. TRBV21-1 represents a pseudogene. This CDR3 has 14 amino acids. The DNA for the CDR3 is TGTGCCAGCAGCAAAGGAGTGAGTTGTTATGGCTACACCTTC. This encodes CASSKGVSCYGYTF.

The rearrangement joins TRBV7-2 to TRBJ2-5, with 9 bases aligning to TRBD1. With the DNA end fitting TRBJ2-7 better, the J assignment may be wrong. The CDR3 length is 15 residues. In germline, CDR1 is SGHTA, CDR2 FQGNSA. CDR3 region: CASSLMGQGLYEQYF. Here the CDR3 DNA reads TGTGCCAGCAGCTTAATGGGACAGGGCCTTTACGAGCAGTACTTC.

CDR3 in DNA: TGTGCCAGTAGTTCGACAGCCCGGGGCCTTCAGCCCCAGCATTTT. It codes for CASSSTARGLQPQHF. The chain recombines TRBV19 with TRBJ1-5; the D gene is possibly TRBD1 (5 bases). V gave up 5 bases and J gave up 6 bases, with 17 bases separating them. This CDR3 is built from 15 residues. The germline V gene has CDR1 LNHDA and CDR2 SQIVND (reference sequence).

Of note for this clone: In the same sample, other DNA sequences code for this CDR3. The CDR3 DNA sequence: TGTGCCAGTACAGGGTCCAATCAGCCCCAGCATTTT. Its protein is CASTGSNQPQHF. This chain connects TRBV28 to TRBJ1-5; TRBD1 might be the D (6 bases). With 9 bases removed from V and 3 bases from J, the gap between germline ends came to 9 bases. This CDR3 has 12 residues. CDR1 is MDHEN and CDR2 is SYDVKM in the germline V gene.

V usage is TRBV10-3 and J usage is TRBJ2-1; 8 positions agree with TRBD1. Germline lookup yields CDR1 ENHRY and CDR2 SYGVKD. V was pared by 6 bases and J by 0 bases, with 7 bases of the junction left unmatched. This CDR3 spans 16 amino acids. This CDR3 is CAISARQGSSYNEQFF. The DNA for the CDR3 is TGTGCCATCAGCGCTAGACAGGGGAGCTCCTACAATGAGCAGTTCTTC.

The chain employs TRBV18 and TRBJ2-3; no clear D. Per germline, CDR1 KGHSH and CDR2 LQKENI. The CDR3 loop spans 12 amino acids. Trimming removed 5 bases at V and 2 bases at J, with 5 bases between. In nucleotides, the CDR3 is TGTGCCAGCTCAACCCCCACAGATACGCAGTATTTT. Translated, it gives CASSTPTDTQYF.

The chain combines TRBV25-1 with TRBJ2-7; D is ambiguous. The ends were cut back, 2 bases at V and 5 bases at J, with 10 bases in the middle. Germline V gives CDR1 MGHDK, CDR2 SYGVNS. The CDR3 is 13 residues long. CDR3 in amino acids: CASSEPLGDEQYF. The CDR3 region has the DNA TGTGCCAGCAGTGAACCCCTTGGGGACGAGCAGTACTTC.

This clone is a singleton in its sample. This sample includes further DNA sequences coding for the same CDR3. This chain connects TRBV6-5 to TRBJ2-7; 12 bases map to TRBD2. The CDR3 length is 15 residues. V shed 5 bases and J 1 base; nucleotides not matched to a gene: 3. Germline loops: CDR1 MNHEY, CDR2 SVGAGI. The CDR3: CASSLGLAGSYEQYF. Here the CDR3 DNA reads TGTGCCAGCAGTCTTGGACTAGCGGGATCCTACGAGCAGTACTTC.

The rearrangement joins TRBV5-4 to TRBJ2-7, with D perhaps TRBD1 (6 bases). Trimming shortened V by 5 bases and J by 2 bases, and 14 bases separated the two germline ends. This CDR3 has 14 amino acids. Looked up from germline, CDR1 is SGHNT and CDR2 is YYREEE (reference sequence). This CDR3 reads CASSTAGVPYEQYF. The CDR3 coding sequence is TGTGCCAGCAGTACAGCAGGGGTCCCCTACGAGCAGTACTTC.

V is TRBV29-1 and J is TRBJ1-2, with D uncertain. V lost 1 base and J 7 bases, leaving 19 bases between the germline ends. Germline V lookup: CDR1 SQVTM, CDR2 ANQGSEA. The CDR3 extends over 15 amino acids. CDR3 residues: CSVEVAVGFMGGYTF. CDR3 in DNA: TGCAGCGTTGAAGTCGCGGTCGGGTTTATGGGTGGCTACACCTTC.

J is TRBJ1-1 and V is TRBV21-1. TRBV21-1 is classified as a pseudogene. This CDR3 has 18 residues. The CDR3: CASSKGPATRDLGTEAFF. The CDR3 region has the DNA TGTGCCAGCAGCAAAGGCCCAGCGACAAGGGATTTAGGCACTGAAGCTTTCTTT.

This rearrangement joins TRBV7-2 to TRBJ1-1; possible D gene TRBD1, 5 bases. V was clipped by 10 bases and J by 0 bases, with 15 bases between them. The length of the CDR3 is 14 residues. Germline V gives CDR1 SGHTA, CDR2 FQGNSA. As DNA, the CDR3 is TGTGCCACTGCGGGGCAGGCCCTGAACACTGAAGCTTTCTTT. Translated: CATAGQALNTEAFF.

The chain employs TRBV6-6 and TRBJ1-5; D gene unclear. The V gene's germline CDR1 is MNHNY and CDR2 SVGAGI (reference sequence). V lost 6 bases and J lost 4, with 19 bases in between. The CDR3 spans 16 residues. This chain's CDR3 is CASRNFYPEVNQPQHF. In DNA form, the CDR3 reads TGTGCCAGCAGAAATTTCTATCCGGAGGTTAATCAGCCCCAGCATTTT.